This entry is about one TCR beta chain. Per the original data handling: From reference gene primer amplification, estimates of nucleated cell counts were derived. Method: immunoSEQ multiplex PCR; TCRdb's copy keeps in-frame clones and lacks some. D and trimming were read from the DNA, whereas the V and J calls and clone size are those reported in that table. The top ten clones hold around 6.5% of a sample with roughly 150,000 clones, around 87% of them seen once. The data were obtained in a study of blood T cell repertoires in COVID-19. Study as a whole: T cells, B-cell-depleted T cells, or PBMCs provided the cDNA or gDNA that served as material.

Sequencing was carried out using peripheral blood. The source of this sequence is a man aged 80 or over with acute or convalescent COVID-19.

The CDR3 region is CASSLLRLAANTGELFF. CDR3 nucleotide sequence: TGTGCCAGCAGCTTGCTCAGACTAGCGGCGAACACCGGGGAGCTGTTTTTT. The V and J genes are TRBV7-9 and TRBJ2-2; 9 nucleotides match TRBD2. This CDR3 contains 17 residues. Per germline, CDR1 SEHNR and CDR2 FQNEAQ (reference sequence). Losses at the gene ends were 3 bases for V and 0 bases for J; bases not matched to a gene: 5.